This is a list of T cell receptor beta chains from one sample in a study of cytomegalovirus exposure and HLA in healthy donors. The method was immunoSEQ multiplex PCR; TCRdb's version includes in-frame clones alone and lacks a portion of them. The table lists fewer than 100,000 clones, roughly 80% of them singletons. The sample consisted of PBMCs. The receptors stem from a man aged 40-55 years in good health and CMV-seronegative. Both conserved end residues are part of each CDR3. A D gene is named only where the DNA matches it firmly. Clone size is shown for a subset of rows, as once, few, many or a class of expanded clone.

cdr3_nt: TGCGCCAGCAGCCCAAAGGGACAGGGGGGCTCTGGAAACACCATATATTTT
cdr3_aa: CASSPKGQGGSGNTIYF
v_call: TRBV5-1
clone_size: NA
d_call: TRBD1
j_call: TRBJ1-3

cdr3_nt: TGTGCCAGCAGCTTGAACACGTTCCAAGAGACCCAGTACTTC
cdr3_aa: CASSLNTFQETQYF
v_call: TRBV7-2
clone_size: NA
d_call: NA
j_call: TRBJ2-5

cdr3_nt: TGCGCCATGGCTAGGACTGAAGCTTTCTTT
cdr3_aa: CAMARTEAFF
v_call: TRBV10-1
clone_size: NA
d_call: NA
j_call: TRBJ1-1

cdr3_nt: TGTGCCAGTAGTATAGGCACCGGGACTAGCGGAGGCATTCAGTACTTC
cdr3_aa: CASSIGTGTSGGIQYF
v_call: TRBV19
clone_size: NA
d_call: TRBD2
j_call: TRBJ2-4

cdr3_nt: TGCGCCAGCAAGATTGGCTTGAACACTGAAGCTTTCTTT
cdr3_aa: CASKIGLNTEAFF
v_call: TRBV10-1
clone_size: NA
d_call: NA
j_call: TRBJ1-1

cdr3_nt: TGTGCCAGCAGCCGGGAGGACTCTGGAAACACCATATATTTT
cdr3_aa: CASSREDSGNTIYF
v_call: TRBV6-5
clone_size: NA
d_call: NA
j_call: TRBJ1-3

cdr3_nt: TGTGCCAGCAGCCCCCCCGCAGGGGGCTCCTACGAGCAGTACTTC
cdr3_aa: CASSPPAGGSYEQYF
v_call: TRBV2
clone_size: NA
d_call: TRBD1
j_call: TRBJ2-7

cdr3_nt: TGTGCCAGCAGCTTGGTTGGTCAGGGCGGCACAGATACGCAGTATTTT
cdr3_aa: CASSLVGQGGTDTQYF
v_call: TRBV5-6
clone_size: NA
d_call: NA
j_call: TRBJ2-3

cdr3_nt: TGTGCCAGCAGCTTCGGAGATCAGCCCCAGCATTTT
cdr3_aa: CASSFGDQPQHF
v_call: TRBV7-9
clone_size: once
d_call: NA
j_call: TRBJ1-5

cdr3_nt: TGTGCCTGGGGGGGCGCGGGCCTTTCTAACTATGGCTACACCTTC
cdr3_aa: CAWGGAGLSNYGYTF
v_call: TRBV30
clone_size: NA
d_call: NA
j_call: TRBJ1-2

cdr3_nt: TGCGCCAGCAGCTTTCTTCCCGGGGAGCTGTTTTTT
cdr3_aa: CASSFLPGELFF
v_call: TRBV5-1
clone_size: few
d_call: NA
j_call: TRBJ2-2

cdr3_nt: TGTGCCAGCAACTACTACAATGAGCAGTTCTTC
cdr3_aa: CASNYYNEQFF
v_call: TRBV2
clone_size: NA
d_call: NA
j_call: TRBJ2-1

cdr3_nt: TGTGCCAGCAGCTTAAGTGGAGGCTATGGCTACACCTTC
cdr3_aa: CASSLSGGYGYTF
v_call: TRBV7-9
clone_size: NA
d_call: NA
j_call: TRBJ1-2

cdr3_nt: TGTGCCAGCAGCTGGCGAGGGGGCATGTCTGGAAACACCATATATTTT
cdr3_aa: CASSWRGGMSGNTIYF
v_call: TRBV11-2
clone_size: NA
d_call: TRBD1
j_call: TRBJ1-3

cdr3_nt: TGTGCCAGCAGCTTGGTCCTAGCGGGGGGGACCGACACAGATACGCAGTATTTT
cdr3_aa: CASSLVLAGGTDTDTQYF
v_call: TRBV5-6
clone_size: NA
d_call: TRBD2
j_call: TRBJ2-3

cdr3_nt: TGTGCCAGCTCTCCGACAGGGGCCTCCTACAATGAGCAGTTCTTC
cdr3_aa: CASSPTGASYNEQFF
v_call: TRBV18
clone_size: few
d_call: TRBD1
j_call: TRBJ2-1

cdr3_nt: TGCGCCAGCAGCCTAGACGGGGTTAACCAGCCCCAGCATTTT
cdr3_aa: CASSLDGVNQPQHF
v_call: TRBV5-1
clone_size: NA
d_call: NA
j_call: TRBJ1-5

cdr3_nt: TGTGCCAGCAGTTTACCAACAGGGCAAGCACCCCTCCACTTT
cdr3_aa: CASSLPTGQAPLHF
v_call: TRBV28
clone_size: NA
d_call: NA
j_call: TRBJ1-6

cdr3_nt: TGTGCCAGTAGTAATTCCCGGGGGACTAGCGGGAAGGAGACCCAGTACTTC
cdr3_aa: CASSNSRGTSGKETQYF
v_call: TRBV19
clone_size: NA
d_call: TRBD2
j_call: TRBJ2-5

cdr3_nt: TGTGCCAGCACAGAAATGAACACCGGGGAGCTGTTTTTT
cdr3_aa: CASTEMNTGELFF
v_call: TRBV2
clone_size: few
d_call: NA
j_call: TRBJ2-2

cdr3_nt: TGTGCCAGCAGCTCGTTCTCACAGACCACTGAAGCTTTCTTT
cdr3_aa: CASSSFSQTTEAFF
v_call: TRBV7-8
clone_size: NA
d_call: NA
j_call: TRBJ1-1

cdr3_nt: TGCAGCGTTGCAGTGACTAATGAAAAACTGTTTTTT
cdr3_aa: CSVAVTNEKLFF
v_call: TRBV29-1
clone_size: once
d_call: NA
j_call: TRBJ1-4

cdr3_nt: TGTGCCAGCAGCTTAGAGGGGGGGGGTTTCGGCTCCTACGAGCAGTACTTC
cdr3_aa: CASSLEGGGFGSYEQYF
v_call: TRBV7-6
clone_size: NA
d_call: NA
j_call: TRBJ2-7

cdr3_nt: TGCGCCAGCAGCGCGACAGCCACTAAAGAGACCCAGTACTTC
cdr3_aa: CASSATATKETQYF
v_call: TRBV5-1
clone_size: NA
d_call: NA
j_call: TRBJ2-5

cdr3_nt: TGTGCCAGCAGAGAAGAGGGGGCATGGAACACCATATATTTT
cdr3_aa: CASREEGAWNTIYF
v_call: TRBV25-1
clone_size: medium-sized
d_call: TRBD1
j_call: TRBJ1-3

cdr3_nt: TGTGCCAGCAGCCACGCACCGGGACAGCAAGAGACCCAGTACTTC
cdr3_aa: CASSHAPGQQETQYF
v_call: TRBV5-4
clone_size: NA
d_call: TRBD1
j_call: TRBJ2-5

cdr3_nt: TGTGCCAGCAGCTTAGGACAGGGGTTGCATGAGCAGTTCTTC
cdr3_aa: CASSLGQGLHEQFF
v_call: TRBV11-2
clone_size: once
d_call: TRBD1
j_call: TRBJ2-1

cdr3_nt: TGTGCCAGCAGTATCGCCCTCGGGACTGTGAACACTGAAGCTTTCTTT
cdr3_aa: CASSIALGTVNTEAFF
v_call: TRBV5-4
clone_size: NA
d_call: NA
j_call: TRBJ1-1

cdr3_nt: TGCGCCAGCAGCCAAGAAGTGGAGACCTTCTCCTACGAGCAGTACTTC
cdr3_aa: CASSQEVETFSYEQYF
v_call: TRBV4-1
clone_size: NA
d_call: NA
j_call: TRBJ2-7

cdr3_nt: TGTGCCATCACGAAGGGACAGTATAATTCACCCCTCCACTTT
cdr3_aa: CAITKGQYNSPLHF
v_call: TRBV2
clone_size: once
d_call: TRBD1
j_call: TRBJ1-6

cdr3_nt: TGTGCCAGTAGCCGACAGGAGGACTCCTACGAGCAGTACTTC
cdr3_aa: CASSRQEDSYEQYF
v_call: TRBV19
clone_size: NA
d_call: NA
j_call: TRBJ2-7

cdr3_nt: TGCGCCAGCAGCTTGCCAGGGTATGAGCAGTTCTTC
cdr3_aa: CASSLPGYEQFF
v_call: TRBV5-1
clone_size: NA
d_call: NA
j_call: TRBJ2-1

cdr3_nt: TGTGCCTGGAGTGTAACCGGGGGGTCCCGCGAGCAGTACTTC
cdr3_aa: CAWSVTGGSREQYF
v_call: TRBV30
clone_size: NA
d_call: TRBD2
j_call: TRBJ2-7

cdr3_nt: TGTGCCAGCTCACCTACAGGGACGGCAGATACGCAGTATTTT
cdr3_aa: CASSPTGTADTQYF
v_call: TRBV18
clone_size: NA
d_call: NA
j_call: TRBJ2-3

cdr3_nt: TGTGCCAGCATTAGGACAGGGGGTACTGAAGCTTTCTTT
cdr3_aa: CASIRTGGTEAFF
v_call: TRBV6-5
clone_size: NA
d_call: TRBD1
j_call: TRBJ1-1

cdr3_nt: TGTGCCAGCAGCGACGCGGTGGAGAGGGCCTCCTACAATGAGCAGTTCTTC
cdr3_aa: CASSDAVERASYNEQFF
v_call: TRBV5-6
clone_size: NA
d_call: NA
j_call: TRBJ2-1

cdr3_nt: TGTGCCAGCAGTACAGGGGGCGTCGGTTCACCCCTCCACTTT
cdr3_aa: CASSTGGVGSPLHF
v_call: TRBV2
clone_size: NA
d_call: TRBD1
j_call: TRBJ1-6

cdr3_nt: TGTGCCAGCAGCTTGGGCACAGGGGGAAGGAACTCACCCCTCCACTTT
cdr3_aa: CASSLGTGGRNSPLHF
v_call: TRBV5-4
clone_size: NA
d_call: TRBD1
j_call: TRBJ1-6

cdr3_nt: TGTGCCAGCAGTCTACAGGGAGGGGACTACGAGCAGTACTTC
cdr3_aa: CASSLQGGDYEQYF
v_call: TRBV2
clone_size: few
d_call: NA
j_call: TRBJ2-7

cdr3_nt: TGTGCCGACGGACTAGCGGGGGGTTACAATGAGCAGTTCTTC
cdr3_aa: CADGLAGGYNEQFF
v_call: TRBV7-9
clone_size: NA
d_call: TRBD2
j_call: TRBJ2-1